The 15 T cell receptor beta chains given below trace back to one sample, sequenced in a study of CD8 T cells in Susac syndrome. Random hexamers were used to reverse transcribe an amount of roughly 0.5 to 1 ug RNA. TCRdb reanalysed the immunoSEQ multiplex PCR reads using MiXCR and keeps one entry per CDR3 protein. Of under 200,000 distinct CDR3 sequences listed, roughly nine tenths are singletons. Sequences were obtained from CD4+ T cells from PBMCs. These receptors came from a human donor with Susac syndrome.

The gene calls are TRBV30 and TRBJ2-5, with 7 bases fitting TRBD2. The V and J ends lost 4 bases and 2 bases, in that order; junction bases with no gene match: 1. The CDR3 contains 12 residues. Germline assignment: CDR1 GTSNPN and CDR2 SVGIG (reference sequence). CDR3 coding DNA: TGTGCCTGGACTAGCGGACAAGAGACCCAGTACTTC. It translates to CAWTSGQETQYF.

This chain uses TRBV6-6 with TRBJ1-4; no clear D. V was cut by 6 bases and J by 0 bases, with 14 bases left in between. Germline V gene data show CDR1 as MNHNY and CDR2 as SVGAGI (reference sequence). The CDR3 is 16 amino acids. CDR3 protein: CASSSRGRATNEKLFF. CDR3 DNA sequence: TGTGCCAGCAGCTCCCGTGGGAGGGCAACTAATGAAAAACTGTTTTTT.

This chain uses TRBV3-1 with TRBJ2-2; 8 bases map to TRBD1. The CDR3 is 15 residues long. CDR1 is LGHDT, CDR2 YNNKEL, per germline (reference sequence). V was pared by 0 bases and J by 6 bases, with 3 bases of the junction left unmatched. This CDR3 reads CASSQDLRGPGELFF. CDR3 coding DNA: TGTGCCAGCAGCCAAGATCTCAGGGGGCCCGGGGAGCTGTTTTTT.

The V call is TRBV5-1, the J call TRBJ1-2; TRBD1 is a possible D gene (6 bases). There are 15 residues in the CDR3. Germline V lookup: CDR1 SGHRS, CDR2 YFSETQ. Trimming left V 0 bases short and J 8 bases short, with 17 bases between. The CDR3 loop reads CASSLADLAGEGYTF. For the CDR3, the DNA is TGCGCCAGCAGCTTGGCCGATCTGGCAGGGGAAGGCTACACCTTC.

The J gene is TRBJ1-2, the V gene TRBV19; 9 nucleotides match TRBD1. The J segment lost 8 bases and the V segment lost 7 bases, leaving 11 bases of the junction unmatched. CDR1 and CDR2 (germline): LNHDA, SQIVND (reference sequence). The CDR3 is 14 residues long. CDR3 DNA: TGTGCCAGTACTACAGAAGGGGGACAGGGAGGCTACACCTTC. This codes for CASTTEGGQGGYTF.

The chain combines TRBV12-3 or TRBV12-4 with TRBJ1-3, with 7 bases that match TRBD1. Germline trimming cut 6 bases from V and 4 bases from J; bases unmatched to any gene: 6. The CDR3 spans 14 residues. The CDR3 loop is CASRKDRRGNTIYF. CDR3 nucleotide sequence: TGTGCCAGCAGAAAGGACAGGAGAGGAAACACCATATATTTT.

The chain employs TRBV20-1 and TRBJ1-1, with D possibly TRBD1 on 6 matching bases. With 5 bases removed from V and 4 bases from J, the gap between germline ends came to 17 bases. In germline, CDR1 is DFQATT, CDR2 SNEGSKA (reference sequence). This CDR3 is 14 amino acids long. In nucleotides, the CDR3 is TGCAGTGCTGCTATAACAGGGAAGGGCACTGAAGCTTTCTTT. This translates into CSAAITGKGTEAFF.

This chain uses TRBV5-6 with TRBJ2-1; the match to TRBD2 covers 9 bases. Germline assignment: CDR1 SGHDT and CDR2 YYEEEE. This CDR3 region has 17 residues. The junction had 14 bases not matched to a gene; V was cut back by 4 bases and J by 6 bases. CDR3 loop: CASSRTLWREGPNEQFF. CDR3 DNA sequence: TGTGCCAGCAGCCGGACCCTGTGGCGGGAGGGCCCCAATGAGCAGTTCTTC.

The chain recombines TRBV2 with TRBJ1-1; 8 bases map to TRBD1. V shed 4 bases and J 4 bases; nucleotides not matched to a gene: 5. CDR3 size: 14 residues. The germline gives CDR1 SNHLY, CDR2 FYNNEI. In DNA, the CDR3 is TGTGCCAGCAGTGGACAGGGGTCGAGCACTGAAGCTTTCTTT. It encodes CASSGQGSSTEAFF.

The chain recombines TRBV28 with TRBJ2-7, with D perhaps TRBD1 (6 bases). The ends were cut back, 3 bases at V and 2 bases at J, with 11 bases in the middle. The CDR3 is 14 residues long. The germline CDR1 and CDR2 sequences are MDHEN and SYDVKM. The DNA for the CDR3 is TGTGCCAGCAGTTTGGATACAGGGACCTACGAGCAGTACTTC. This sequence encodes CASSLDTGTYEQYF.

The CDR3 DNA reads TGTGCCAGCAGCCAAAATCGGGGACCCCACATTCAGTACTTC. This sequence encodes CASSQNRGPHIQYF. The chain links TRBV7-2 to TRBJ2-4; D could derive from TRBD1 or TRBD2 (5 bases each). Germline V lookup: CDR1 SGHTA, CDR2 FQGNSA. The CDR3 contains 14 residues. Trimming pared 5 bases from V and 8 bases from J, leaving 16 bases between. Full variable domain (rest looked up from reference TRBV7-2 and TRBJ2-4): GAGVSQSPSNKVTEKGKDVELRCDPISGHTALYWYRQSLGQGLEFLIYFQGNSAPDKSGLPSDRFSAERTGGSVSTLTIQRTQQEDSAVYLCASSQNRGPHIQYFGAGTRLSVL.

J is TRBJ2-5 and V is TRBV28; 11 bases line up with TRBD2. Trimming took 1 base from V and 2 from J; bases not matched to a gene: 9. The CDR3 spans 18 residues. Germline lookup yields CDR1 MDHEN and CDR2 SYDVKM. The CDR3 region has the DNA TGTGCCAGCAGTTTATTTGGTGTAGGGACTAGCGGACAAGAGACCCAGTACTTC. Its translation is CASSLFGVGTSGQETQYF.

V and J are TRBV6-5 and TRBJ1-2; D gene ambiguous. Per the germline V gene, CDR1 is MNHEY and CDR2 is SVGAGI. This CDR3 comprises 12 residues. The germline V and J ends were trimmed by 5 bases and 8 bases, with 12 bases remaining between them. The CDR3 region is CASSRMPGGYTF. The DNA for the CDR3 is TGTGCCAGCAGTCGAATGCCGGGAGGCTACACCTTC.

The V and J genes are TRBV19 and TRBJ1-1; a possible D gene is TRBD1 (6 bases). This CDR3 comprises 14 residues. Germline CDR1 and CDR2: LNHDA and SQIVND (reference sequence). V was cut by 4 bases and J by 2 bases, with 11 bases left in between. The CDR3 coding sequence is TGTGCCAGTAGTACTGGACAGATTAACACTGAAGCTTTCTTT. Encoded protein: CASSTGQINTEAFF.

The rearrangement joins TRBV3-1 to TRBJ1-1, with 7 bases identical to TRBD1. Per the germline V gene, CDR1 is LGHDT and CDR2 is YNNKEL (reference sequence). There are 15 residues in the CDR3. J lost 1 base, V lost 5 bases, and 7 bases had no gene match. CDR3 in amino acids: CASSLSGGGNTEAFF. The DNA of the CDR3 is TGTGCCAGCAGCTTATCAGGGGGGGGGAACACTGAAGCTTTCTTT.